This T cell receptor beta chain was documented in a study of shared clonotypes between healthy human individuals. This clone was found many times. Assay execution proceeded at the deep level. Genomic DNA belonging to each subset was distributed in equal measure over several immunoSEQ plates. Some clones are missing from TCRdb's copy, which holds only in-frame ones; the method was immunoSEQ multiplex PCR. The sample records 90,000 to 130,000 clones, under 70% being singletons. The donors, all of them Caucasian adults, lived in Nashville, Tennessee. The material sequenced was memory CD8+ T cells sorted from blood. Documented subset: CD45RO+ cells pooled with CCR7-negative TemRA cells. The sequence derives from a woman in her twenties or thirties in good health.

As DNA, the CDR3 is TGTGCCAGCAGTGACTCGAAAGGGGACACAGATACGCAGTATTTT. Translating it yields CASSDSKGDTDTQYF. V and J are TRBV6-4 and TRBJ2-3; D is perhaps TRBD1 (5 bases). This CDR3 has 15 residues. Trimming removed 0 bases from V and 2 bases from J, with 9 bases in between. The germline gives CDR1 MRHNA, CDR2 SNTAGT.